This T cell receptor (beta chain) is drawn from a study of blood T cell repertoires in COVID-19. Germline loops: CDR1 MNHEY, CDR2 SMNVEV (reference sequence). J was trimmed by 4 bases and V by 2 bases; bases with no gene match: 2. The CDR3 loop spans 15 amino acids. The method was immunoSEQ multiplex PCR; TCRdb's version includes in-frame clones alone and lacks a portion of them. The sample includes about 130,000 clones, approximately 89% of them seen just once. The sample consisted of peripheral blood. V gene TRBV27 combines with J gene TRBJ2-2, with 9 bases identical to TRBD2. The sequence was obtained from a human donor in a cohort sampled during active COVID-19. The CDR3 loop is CASSLLAGPTGELFF. The DNA of the CDR3 is TGTGCCAGCAGTTTACTAGCGGGGCCCACCGGGGAGCTGTTTTTT.